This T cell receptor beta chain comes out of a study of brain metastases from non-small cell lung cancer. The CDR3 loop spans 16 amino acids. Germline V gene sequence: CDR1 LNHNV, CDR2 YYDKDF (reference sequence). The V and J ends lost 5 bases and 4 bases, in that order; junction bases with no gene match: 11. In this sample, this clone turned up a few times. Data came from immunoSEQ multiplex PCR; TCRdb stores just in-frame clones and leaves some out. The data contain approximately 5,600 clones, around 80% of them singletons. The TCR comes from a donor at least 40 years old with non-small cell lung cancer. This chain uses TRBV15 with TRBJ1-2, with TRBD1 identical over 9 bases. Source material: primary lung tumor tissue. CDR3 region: CATSSPGTGSRYGYTF. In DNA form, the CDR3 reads TGTGCCACCAGCTCACCCGGGACAGGGAGCCGCTATGGCTACACCTTC.